A single sample is the source of the 2 T cell receptor beta chains below, sequenced in a study of CXCR3-negative and CXCR3-positive naive CD8 T cells. UMI-labeled 5' RACE TRB cDNA libraries were prepared from the cells. Reprocessing the 5' RACE reads, TCRdb reports a single entry for every CDR3 protein and omits DNA. Recorded for this sample: about 58,000 distinct CDR3 sequences. Sequenced: naive CXCR3- CD8+ T cells from blood. The sample's subset: CD45RO-CCR7+CD27+CD95- naive CD8+ T cells lacking CXCR3 (TNR3-). These receptors all come from a human donor in good health. Some clones in this sample may be carry-over from other donors' samples.

V gene TRBV11-3 combines with J gene TRBJ1-2; TCRdb gives TRBD1 as the D gene, but with no DNA this cannot be confirmed. The germline CDR1 and CDR2 sequences are SGHNT and YENEEA. The CDR3 totals 17 residues. CDR3 region: CASSPLRGDEANYGYTF.

V usage is TRBV6-2 or TRBV6-3 and J usage is TRBJ2-1; TCRdb gives TRBD2 as the D gene, but with no DNA this cannot be confirmed. The length of the CDR3 is 21 residues. Germline V CDR1 and CDR2: MNHEY, SVGEGT. The CDR3 region is CASSPSWTSGDPSSSYNEQFF.